This T cell receptor beta chain was captured in a study of shared clonotypes between healthy human individuals. Looking at the study overall: Three CD4 naive, three CD4 memory, two CD8 naive and one CD8 memory plate were used per donor.

Details on this clone: Its cognate antigen is unknown.

The data were produced by immunoSEQ multiplex PCR, yet TCRdb's version contains in-frame clones alone and is incomplete. In the table there are about 1.1 million clones, roughly 74% of which are singletons. CDR1 and CDR2 (germline): SGHAT, FQNNGV. V was clipped by 5 bases and J by 0 bases, with 9 bases between them. The CDR3 consists of 14 residues. Points from the study as a whole: Rarefaction demonstrated incomplete sorted-subset sequencing despite large depth.

V is TRBV11-2 and J is TRBJ2-3; tentative D call: TRBD2 (5 bases). This receptor was taken from a man in his late teens or twenties in good health. Some clones in this sample may be carry-over from other donors' samples. Sample: memory CD4+ T cells from PBMCs. As for subset: CD45RA-negative fraction. The CDR3 DNA sequence: TGTGCCAGCAGCCCTGAGGGTAGCACAGATACGCAGTATTTT. Translated: CASSPEGSTDTQYF.